These T cell receptor beta chains were read from a single sample in a study of T cells expressing NK-cell markers. TCRdb re-called the 5' RACE reads and catalogs CDR3 proteins one per entry, DNA excluded. The sample shows about 550,000 distinct CDR3 sequences, and 3% to 4.5% sits with its ten largest clones. The sample was blood T cells: a sorted CD56 or NKG2C T cell subset, CD4+ or CD8+ T cells, or bulk PBMC T cells (not recorded which). These TCRs come from a man aged 18 to 30 in good health. Each CDR3 is given with its conserved first and last residue.

CDR3aa,v_gene,j_gene
CSAATRNGFEPQHF,TRBV20-1,TRBJ1-5
CASSLGPHTDTQYF,TRBV7-3,TRBJ2-3
CASSPQGGGTDTQYF,TRBV12-3/TRBV12-4,TRBJ2-3
CASSLAGTSGSLNEQFF,TRBV7-8,TRBJ2-1
CASSGDSGELFF,TRBV2,TRBJ2-2
CSATGLDDEQYF,TRBV20-1,TRBJ2-7
CASRPRLAGGPGSYNEQFF,TRBV27,TRBJ2-1
CASSLVGGDLVYEQYF,TRBV7-2,TRBJ2-7
CASSVDPAGGIYNEQFF,TRBV9,TRBJ2-1
CASSFLGVSGELFF,TRBV5-1,TRBJ2-2
CASSRRTGGAEDYGYTF,TRBV5-1,TRBJ1-2
CSARPSSGNFIYEQFF,TRBV20-1,TRBJ2-1
CSVDKFSLAEGEETQYF,TRBV29-1,TRBJ2-5
CSTRGRGETQYF,TRBV29-1,TRBJ2-5
CSASHRGRGNTEAFF,TRBV20-1,TRBJ1-1
CASRLRDRNYEQYF,TRBV6-2/TRBV6-3,TRBJ2-7
CSAGIRGAGTDTQYF,TRBV20-1,TRBJ2-3
CASSLDGYTDTQYF,TRBV7-3,TRBJ2-3
CASYQHSDYEQYF,TRBV28,TRBJ2-7
CATSSERSWWETQYF,TRBV15,TRBJ2-5
CASSQSAGRETQYF,TRBV4-1,TRBJ2-5
CSARDRRRVNYNEQFF,TRBV20-1,TRBJ2-1
CASSLSAGAFYEQYF,TRBV27,TRBJ2-7
CSVRSGTSGIPNTGELFF,TRBV29-1,TRBJ2-2
CASSPHTGGGGNEQFF,TRBV7-9,TRBJ2-1
CASLMNQRSSYNEQFF,TRBV27,TRBJ2-1